A selection of T cell receptor beta chains follows, all from one sample in a study of cytotoxic CD8 clonotypes in ibrutinib-treated CLL. Produced via immunoSEQ multiplex PCR; TCRdb's table is partial and in-frame only. The data show roughly 150,000 clones, approximately 84% seen once. Sequencing used PBMCs, obtained after 24 months of ibrutinib treatment. The origin of the receptors is a human donor with chronic lymphocytic leukemia. The CDR3 runs from the conserved cysteine through the conserved F or W. Fields, in order: CDR3 DNA, CDR3 protein, D gene, J gene, V gene, clone size. A D gene is named only where the DNA matches it firmly. Clone size is not always given. Where it is, it says once, few, many or a class for expanded clones.

CDR3nt: TGTGCCACCCTTGCCAGGCGCGCTTCGGACACTGAAGCTTTCTTT
CDR3aa: CATLARRASDTEAFF
d_gene: NA
j_gene: TRBJ1-1
v_gene: TRBV19
abundance: NA

CDR3nt: TGTGCCACCAGCAGGGTTTTGAACACTGAAGCTTTCTTT
CDR3aa: CATSRVLNTEAFF
d_gene: NA
j_gene: TRBJ1-1
v_gene: TRBV15
abundance: few

CDR3nt: TGTGCCAGAAGCATAGAGCGGGGGGAGACAGAAACCCTAGCCAAAAACATTCAGTACTTC
CDR3aa: CARSIERGETETLAKNIQYF
d_gene: TRBD2
j_gene: TRBJ2-4
v_gene: TRBV5-3
abundance: NA

CDR3nt: TGTGCCAGCAGTGAGGCAATTAATTCACCCCTCCACTTT
CDR3aa: CASSEAINSPLHF
d_gene: NA
j_gene: TRBJ1-6
v_gene: TRBV6-1
abundance: NA

CDR3nt: TGTGCCAGCAGCTTGGGGGACTCGCGGAACTATGGCTACACCTTC
CDR3aa: CASSLGDSRNYGYTF
d_gene: NA
j_gene: TRBJ1-2
v_gene: TRBV5-5
abundance: NA

CDR3nt: TGTGCCAGCAGCTGGGGGGTAGATACAGATACGCAGTATTTT
CDR3aa: CASSWGVDTDTQYF
d_gene: NA
j_gene: TRBJ2-3
v_gene: TRBV28
abundance: NA

CDR3nt: TGTGCCAGCAGCGGGGCTACGTATGGCTACACCTTC
CDR3aa: CASSGATYGYTF
d_gene: NA
j_gene: TRBJ1-2
v_gene: TRBV6-5
abundance: NA

CDR3nt: TGTGCCAGCTCGCCGGGACTCGACGAGCAGTACTTC
CDR3aa: CASSPGLDEQYF
d_gene: NA
j_gene: TRBJ2-7
v_gene: TRBV18
abundance: NA

CDR3nt: TGTGCCAGTAGTATAACAGGCTACTCCTACAATGAGCAGTTCTTC
CDR3aa: CASSITGYSYNEQFF
d_gene: NA
j_gene: TRBJ2-1
v_gene: TRBV19
abundance: NA

CDR3nt: TGTGCCAGCAGTTTGGCGGGGGGCGGGCAAGAGACCCAGTACTTC
CDR3aa: CASSLAGGGQETQYF
d_gene: TRBD2
j_gene: TRBJ2-5
v_gene: TRBV27
abundance: NA

CDR3nt: TGTGCCACCCGTCAAACGCACACCGGGGAGCTGTTTTTT
CDR3aa: CATRQTHTGELFF
d_gene: NA
j_gene: TRBJ2-2
v_gene: TRBV7-3
abundance: NA

CDR3nt: TGTGCCAGCAGCGTTAGCAACAGGGGAGGCACAGATACGCAGTATTTT
CDR3aa: CASSVSNRGGTDTQYF
d_gene: TRBD1
j_gene: TRBJ2-3
v_gene: TRBV9
abundance: once

CDR3nt: TGCAGCGTTGTGGGGGGGACAGGGCATGAAAAACTGTTTTTT
CDR3aa: CSVVGGTGHEKLFF
d_gene: TRBD1
j_gene: TRBJ1-4
v_gene: TRBV29-1
abundance: NA

CDR3nt: TGCGCCAGCCGTAGGGGTTACATAGGGAATGAGCAGTTCTTC
CDR3aa: CASRRGYIGNEQFF
d_gene: NA
j_gene: TRBJ2-1
v_gene: TRBV10-2
abundance: NA

CDR3nt: TGTGCCAGCAGCTTACGGCTTCTTGGGCGGTACGAGCAGTACTTC
CDR3aa: CASSLRLLGRYEQYF
d_gene: NA
j_gene: TRBJ2-7
v_gene: TRBV7-2
abundance: NA

CDR3nt: TGCGCCAGCAGGTCAGGACTAGAGTCCGAGCAGTTCTTC
CDR3aa: CASRSGLESEQFF
d_gene: TRBD2
j_gene: TRBJ2-1
v_gene: TRBV4-1
abundance: NA

CDR3nt: TGTGCCAGCACTTTGGACAGATTGAACACTGAAGCTTTCTTT
CDR3aa: CASTLDRLNTEAFF
d_gene: NA
j_gene: TRBJ1-1
v_gene: TRBV6-1
abundance: few

CDR3nt: TGTGCCTGGAGCCTAACCGGGGGGAACACTGAAGCTTTCTTT
CDR3aa: CAWSLTGGNTEAFF
d_gene: NA
j_gene: TRBJ1-1
v_gene: TRBV30
abundance: few

CDR3nt: TGTGCCAGCAGTGCCGGGGGCAGGGGCTACGAGCAGTACTTC
CDR3aa: CASSAGGRGYEQYF
d_gene: NA
j_gene: TRBJ2-7
v_gene: TRBV2
abundance: NA

CDR3nt: TGTGCCAGCAGCTTTTCGGGAAACACTGAAGCTTTCTTT
CDR3aa: CASSFSGNTEAFF
d_gene: NA
j_gene: TRBJ1-1
v_gene: TRBV7-8
abundance: NA

CDR3nt: TGCGCCAGCAGCCAAGATCTGCAAGAAACCTACGAGCAGTACTTC
CDR3aa: CASSQDLQETYEQYF
d_gene: NA
j_gene: TRBJ2-7
v_gene: TRBV4-1
abundance: once

CDR3nt: TGCGCCAGCAGCTTGTCCGGGGGAGGTAATGGAGGTACGCAGTATTTT
CDR3aa: CASSLSGGGNGGTQYF
d_gene: NA
j_gene: TRBJ2-3
v_gene: TRBV5-1
abundance: NA

CDR3nt: TGTGCCAGCAGCTTGGCAGGGGACTATGGCTACACCTTC
CDR3aa: CASSLAGDYGYTF
d_gene: NA
j_gene: TRBJ1-2
v_gene: TRBV5-4
abundance: NA

CDR3nt: TGTGCCAGCAGTGGGGTGCTCGGTGCGGGAGGACCAGCAAACACCATATATTTT
CDR3aa: CASSGVLGAGGPANTIYF
d_gene: NA
j_gene: TRBJ1-3
v_gene: TRBV2
abundance: NA